Below, 8 T cell receptor beta chains from the same sample are listed, as sequenced in a study of identical twins. MiXCR, run by TCRdb on the 5' RACE reads, gives a single entry per CDR3 protein. Here the sample spans roughly 1,500,000 distinct CDR3 sequences, under 35% being singletons. Material for sequencing was cord blood. These receptors were taken from a newborn girl in good health.

The table lists this clonotype with a few counts. The rearrangement uses TRBV2 and TRBJ1-6, with 7 bases matching TRBD1. This CDR3 has 16 residues. Trimming took 6 bases from V and 2 from J; bases not matched to a gene: 7. Germline V lookup: CDR1 SNHLY, CDR2 FYNNEI. CDR3 bases: TGTGCCAGCAGGTTACAGGGGTTTACCTATAATTCACCCCTCCACTTT. As protein: CASRLQGFTYNSPLHF.

The sample holds a few counts of this clonotype. The CDR3 reads CASSYSDRLDGYTF. DNA for the CDR3: TGTGCCAGCAGTTACTCCGACAGGCTGGATGGCTACACCTTC. The rearrangement joins TRBV6-2 or TRBV6-3 to TRBJ1-2, with TRBD1 as a possible D gene (6 bases). Germline CDR1 MNHEY, CDR2 SVGEGT. The CDR3 has 14 residues. V shed 0 bases and J shed 6 bases, with 11 bases lying between them.

This clonotype was picked up a small number of times. V is TRBV3-1 and J is TRBJ2-1; 11 bases line up with TRBD2. Germline values: CDR1 LGHDT, CDR2 YNNKEL (reference sequence). The CDR3 covers 16 residues. J lost 7 bases, V lost 7 bases, and 12 bases had no gene match. The CDR3 is CASTVPGTSGLNEQFF. Written as DNA, the CDR3 is TGTGCCAGCACCGTGCCCGGGACTAGCGGCCTAAATGAGCAGTTCTTC.

V is TRBV4-1 and J is TRBJ1-4, with unresolved D. V was clipped by 0 bases and J by 0 bases, with 8 bases between them. CDR1 and CDR2 from the germline V gene are MGHRA and YSYEKL. The CDR3 loop spans 16 amino acids. DNA for the CDR3: TGCGCCAGCAGCCAAGATCCGGCAACAACTAATGAAAAACTGTTTTTT. The encoded protein is CASSQDPATTNEKLFF.

This clonotype was counted at least ten times. This chain joins TRBV7-9 and TRBJ1-2, with D tentatively TRBD1 (5 bases). Germline values: CDR1 SEHNR, CDR2 FQNEAQ (reference sequence). There are 13 residues in the CDR3. Trimming pared 1 base from V and 3 bases from J, leaving 6 bases between. CDR3 protein: CASSLDRYYGYTF. DNA of the CDR3: TGTGCCAGCAGCTTAGACAGGTACTATGGCTACACCTTC.

This clonotype was seen more than once but under ten times. The chain employs TRBV6-1 and TRBJ1-2, with D possibly matching TRBD1 (5 bases). Germline CDR1 is MNHNS and CDR2 is SASEGT. This CDR3 region has 16 residues. The germline V and J ends were trimmed by 4 bases and 0 bases, with 15 bases remaining between them. CDR3 in amino acids: CASSGGAALANYGYTF. Here the CDR3 DNA reads TGTGCCAGCAGTGGAGGGGCCGCTTTAGCTAACTATGGCTACACCTTC.

This chain links TRBV27 with TRBJ2-7; TRBD1 agrees at 9 bases. Germline V gene sequence: CDR1 MNHEY, CDR2 SMNVEV (reference sequence). The CDR3 consists of 16 residues. With 8 bases clipped from V and 2 bases from J, the junction kept 13 bases outside the gene matches. The CDR3 DNA reads as TGTGCCAGCGGAATAAGGACAGGGGACCCCCCCTACGAGCAGTACTTC. Protein: CASGIRTGDPPYEQYF.

As regards this clonotype: At one boundary the junction diverges from the germline segment, which might be a read error. J is TRBJ1-6 and V is TRBV28; D uncertain. The germline V gene encodes CDR1 MDHEN and CDR2 SYDVKM. This CDR3 contains 12 residues. The CDR3 coding sequence is TGTGCCAGCAGTTCCGACGGTTCACCCCCCCACTTT. This gives the protein CASSSDGSPPHF.